Following are 19 T cell receptor beta chains from one sample sequenced in a study of OX40 agonist ivuxolimab in advanced cancers. The repertoire was sequenced with immunoSEQ multiplex PCR; TCRdb's copy has only in-frame clones and lacks some. The data show approximately 100,000 clones, about 91% seen once. The specimen comprised CD4+ or CD8+ T cells sorted from blood, sampled in a trial of the OX40 agonist ivuxolimab. The source is an adult with an advanced solid tumor such as melanoma, head and neck, liver or kidney cancer.

In this sample, this clone turned up once. The genes are TRBV11-3 and TRBJ2-7, with TRBD2 matching over 7 bases. Per the germline V gene, CDR1 is SGHNT and CDR2 is YENEEA. The trim removed 5 bases at V and 5 bases at J, leaving 12 bases unmatched. This CDR3 has 15 amino acids. CDR3 DNA sequence: TGTGCCAGCAGCCGCGGCGGGGGATTGCCTCACGAGCAGTACTTC. Protein product: CASSRGGGLPHEQYF.

This chain links TRBV9 with TRBJ2-5; 7 bases fit TRBD2. The tail of the sequence fits TRBJ2-7 better, so the J call may be wrong. Germline assignment: CDR1 SGDLS and CDR2 YYNGEE. CDR3 length equals 14 residues. CDR3: CASSLAGDSYEQYF. The CDR3 bases are TGTGCCAGCAGCCTCGCGGGAGACTCCTACGAGCAGTACTTC.

In its sample, this clone was seen once. The V call is TRBV2, the J call TRBJ2-5; 7 bases fit TRBD2. The CDR3 contains 13 residues. Germline CDR1 SNHLY, CDR2 FYNNEI. Trimming at V came to 6 bases and at J to 5 bases, leaving 6 bases not matched to a gene. CDR3 protein: CASRREWAETQYF. CDR3 bases: TGTGCCAGCAGGCGGGAGTGGGCGGAGACCCAGTACTTC. The variable domain in full, completed from reference TRBV2 and TRBJ2-5, reads EPEVTQTPSHQVTQMGQEVILRCVPISNHLYFYWYRQILGQKVEFLVSFYNNEISEKSEIFDDQFSVERPDGSNFTLKIRSTKLEDSAMYFCASRREWAETQYFGPGTRLLVL.

CDR3 in DNA: TGTGCCAGTAGTATCGTTCAGGGTTCTGGTAGCAATCAGCCCCAGCATTTT. This codes for CASSIVQGSGSNQPQHF. This chain joins TRBV19 and TRBJ1-5; D perhaps matches TRBD1 (5 bases). Germline V gene lookup returns CDR1 LNHDA and CDR2 SQIVND (reference sequence). This CDR3 contains 17 residues. Trimming cost V 3 bases and J 0 bases, with 15 bases left between them.

DNA for the CDR3: TGTGCCAGCAGCTTAGGACAGGAGAACACTGAAGCTTTCTTT. Its translation: CASSLGQENTEAFF. The chain joins TRBV7-9 to TRBJ1-1, with a possible D match to TRBD1 (6 bases). Germline-derived CDR1 and CDR2 are SEHNR and FQNEAQ (reference sequence). The CDR3 runs to 14 residues. Trimming removed 1 base at V and 1 base at J, with 7 bases between.

The chain recombines TRBV11-2 with TRBJ2-1; D is perhaps TRBD1 or TRBD2 (5 bases each). Trimming took 2 bases from V and 5 from J, leaving 13 bases between them. Germline assignment: CDR1 SGHAT and CDR2 FQNNGV. The CDR3 covers 15 residues. In DNA, the CDR3 is TGTGCCAGCAGCTTACAATCCGGGACGCACAATGAGCAGTTCTTC. It translates to CASSLQSGTHNEQFF.

This chain connects TRBV19 to TRBJ2-5; 7 nucleotides match TRBD1. Germline CDR1 and CDR2: LNHDA and SQIVND (reference sequence). The CDR3 is 15 amino acids. The V segment lost 4 bases and the J segment 5 bases; nucleotides outside the gene matches: 10. The CDR3 is CASSSEGQRRETQYF. The DNA of the CDR3 is TGTGCCAGTAGTAGCGAGGGACAGCGGAGGGAGACCCAGTACTTC.

J is TRBJ2-7 and V is TRBV14; 7 bases align to TRBD2. This CDR3 has 14 amino acids. Germline assignment: CDR1 SGHDN and CDR2 FVKESK. Unmatched junction bases numbered 9, after V lost 5 bases and J lost 5 bases. In DNA form, the CDR3 reads TGTGCCAGCAGCAAACCGGGAGGCCTAAACGAGCAGTACTTC. This translates into CASSKPGGLNEQYF. Combining the CDR3 with reference TRBV14 and TRBJ2-7 gives the whole variable domain EAGVTQFPSHSVIEKGQTVTLRCDPISGHDNLYWYRRVMGKEIKFLLHFVKESKQDESGMPNNRFLAERTGGTYSTLKVQPAELEDSGVYFCASSKPGGLNEQYFGPGTRLTVT.

This chain uses TRBV7-9 with TRBJ1-3; unclear D gene. Looked up from germline, CDR1 is SEHNR and CDR2 is FQNEAQ (reference sequence). V was pared by 5 bases and J by 0 bases, with 8 bases between. CDR3 size: 14 residues. This CDR3 reads CASSPTSSGNTIYF. The CDR3 bases are TGTGCCAGCAGCCCTACCTCCTCTGGAAACACCATATATTTT.

The chain links TRBV5-4 to TRBJ2-5; D is unresolved. Germline lookup yields CDR1 SGHNT and CDR2 YYREEE (reference sequence). The CDR3 has 14 amino acids. V lost 0 bases and J 5 bases, leaving 11 bases between the germline ends. CDR3 DNA: TGTGCCAGCAGCTTGGCAGGCCACGCCGAGACCCAGTACTTC. Protein product: CASSLAGHAETQYF.

The rearrangement uses TRBV12-2 and TRBJ2-6. TRBV12-2 is an annotated pseudogene. The CDR3 covers 17 residues. The CDR3 loop is CASRPTTWNSGANVLTF. As DNA, the CDR3 is TGTGCAAGTCGACCCACAACTTGGAACTCTGGGGCCAACGTCCTGACTTTC.

The chain is built from TRBV28 and TRBJ2-7, with D tentatively TRBD2 (7 bases). The V end was cut by 4 bases, the J end by 1 base, with 17 bases between. This CDR3 has 16 residues. Germline values: CDR1 MDHEN, CDR2 SYDVKM. The CDR3 bases are TGTGCCAGCAGTTGGGGGGGCAGGGCCTTGTCCTACGAGCAGTACTTC. Translated: CASSWGGRALSYEQYF.

The V gene is TRBV14, the J gene TRBJ1-4; D is undetermined. Germline V gene data show CDR1 as SGHDN and CDR2 as FVKESK. Deletions cut 1 base from V and 2 bases from J, with 14 bases between. The CDR3 has 17 amino acids. The CDR3 nucleotides read TGTGCCAGCAGCCAAGTCTACAGCAGAGGCACTAATGAAAAACTGTTTTTT. Amino acid sequence: CASSQVYSRGTNEKLFF.

The CDR3 loop is CASRHFAGKTEAFF. As DNA, the CDR3 is TGTGCCAGCAGGCATTTCGCAGGGAAGACTGAAGCTTTCTTT. V gene TRBV28 combines with J gene TRBJ1-1, with D perhaps TRBD1 (5 bases). V was clipped by 6 bases and J by 5 bases, with 16 bases between them. The CDR3 runs to 14 residues. Germline CDR1 reads MDHEN; CDR2 reads SYDVKM. Full variable domain (outside the CDR3, taken from reference TRBV28 and TRBJ1-1): DVKVTQSSRYLVKRTGEKVFLECVQDMDHENMFWYRQDPGLGLRLIYFSYDVKMKEKGDIPEGYSVSREKKERFSLILESASTNQTSMYLCASRHFAGKTEAFFGQGTRLTVV.

V usage is TRBV7-8 and J usage is TRBJ2-5; a weak D match, TRBD2 (6 bases). Germline V gene data show CDR1 as SGHVS and CDR2 as FQNEAQ. CDR3 size: 15 residues. The V and J ends lost 2 bases and 5 bases respectively, with 15 bases between them. The CDR3 reads CASSLFPGLWETQYF. CDR3 sequence (DNA): TGTGCCAGCAGCTTATTCCCGGGACTGTGGGAGACCCAGTACTTC.

V is TRBV25-1 and J is TRBJ1-2, with D tentatively TRBD1 (5 bases). Germline V gene data show CDR1 as MGHDK and CDR2 as SYGVNS. This CDR3 is 14 amino acids long. V was cut by 6 bases and J by 10 bases, with 21 bases left in between. CDR3 loop: CASRPLGTQHHYTF. As DNA, the CDR3 is TGTGCCAGCAGACCCCTTGGGACCCAACACCACTACACCTTC.

The chain is built from TRBV7-2 and TRBJ2-7; 9 bases match TRBD2. CDR1 is SGHTA, CDR2 FQGNSA, per germline. V shed 5 bases and J 7 bases; nucleotides not matched to a gene: 12. The CDR3 runs 15 residues. The CDR3 spells CASSIVAGGPNEQYF. CDR3 bases: TGTGCCAGCAGCATCGTCGCGGGAGGGCCAAATGAGCAGTACTTC.

As to this clone: The junction departs from the called germline gene at one end, perhaps through a read error. The rearrangement joins TRBV6-5 to TRBJ1-4; D might be TRBD1 (6 bases). The CDR3 extends over 11 amino acids. Germline V lookup: CDR1 MNHEY, CDR2 SVGAGI. The CDR3: CASSYHDRTWW. In DNA form, the CDR3 reads TGTGCCAGCAGTTACCATGACAGGACCTGGTGG.

This rearrangement joins TRBV9 to TRBJ2-1, with 10 bases that match TRBD2. V trimming: 0 bases; J trimming: 10 bases; junction bases outside the gene matches: 7. The germline V gene encodes CDR1 SGDLS and CDR2 YYNGEE. This CDR3 contains 15 residues. CDR3 in DNA: TGTGCCAGCAGCGTAGCCACTAGCGGGATACGGGAGCAGTTCTTC. It encodes CASSVATSGIREQFF.